This paragraph reports one TCR beta chain. TCRdb analysed the 5' RACE reads with MiXCR anew, one entry per CDR3 protein. The profile shows almost 600,000 distinct CDR3 sequences, approximately 12% of them singletons. The data belong to a study of T cells after yellow fever vaccination. Losses at the gene ends were 2 bases for V and 7 bases for J; bases not matched to a gene: 11. The CDR3 has 18 amino acids. From germline, CDR1 is MNHEY and CDR2 SVGAGI. The rearrangement joins TRBV6-5 to TRBJ2-1; 13 bases match TRBD2. The material was PBMCs, obtained on the day of the yellow fever booster vaccination. The receptor comes from a man aged 30 to 39 who received the YFV17D yellow fever vaccine. The DNA of the CDR3 is TGTGCCAGCAGTTACATTCTGAGGACTAGCGGGAGTGCTAATGAGCAGTTCTTC. Protein product: CASSYILRTSGSANEQFF.